Listed below are T cell receptor beta chains from one sample, sequenced in a study of blood T cell repertoires in COVID-19. Here immunoSEQ multiplex PCR was the method, and the copy in TCRdb shows in-frame clones only, minus some. The data contain 9,000 to 10,000 clones, 70% to 80% of them singletons. Sequenced material: peripheral blood. These receptors were taken from a human donor in a cohort sampled during active COVID-19. CDR3s include the opening cysteine and the closing phenylalanine or tryptophan. A D gene is named only where the DNA matches it firmly. Clone size is stated in some rows and not others, as once, few, many or a class when expanded.

J gene,D gene,CDR3 length,V gene,clone size,CDR3 protein,CDR3 DNA
TRBJ2-7,NA,14,TRBV7-6,NA,CASSLSRGHYEQYF,TGTGCCAGCAGCTTGAGCAGGGGCCACTACGAGCAGTACTTC
TRBJ2-7,TRBD1,15,TRBV18,NA,CASSPPGQGVREQYF,TGTGCCAGCTCACCACCGGGACAGGGGGTACGCGAGCAGTACTTC
TRBJ2-7,NA,13,TRBV3-1/TRBV3-2,NA,CASSQGGTYPQYF,TGTGCCAGCAGCCAAGGCGGAACCTACCCGCAGTACTTC
TRBJ1-6,TRBD1,14,TRBV27,few,CASSSDRGSSPLHF,TGTGCCAGCAGTTCGGACAGGGGATCCTCACCCCTCCACTTT
TRBJ2-3,TRBD2,14,TRBV5-8,NA,CATTAGRITDTQYF,TGTGCCACCACAGCGGGGCGCATCACAGATACGCAGTATTTT
TRBJ2-7,TRBD1,15,TRBV2,NA,CASSEDRGSSYEQYF,TGTGCCAGCAGCGAGGACAGGGGAAGCTCCTACGAGCAGTACTTC
TRBJ1-1,NA,13,TRBV5-1,NA,CASSRLQGGEAFF,TGCGCCAGCAGCCGCTTACAGGGAGGGGAAGCTTTCTTT
TRBJ1-1,NA,15,TRBV16,NA,CASSQTRGLNTEAFF,TGTGCCAGCAGCCAAACCAGGGGCCTAAACACTGAAGCTTTCTTT
TRBJ2-7,TRBD1,17,TRBV5-1,NA,CASSFGQGANLGGEQYF,TGCGCCAGCAGCTTCGGACAGGGGGCTAATCTTGGTGGCGAGCAGTACTTC
TRBJ2-7,NA,11,TRBV5-8,NA,CASSRTMEQYF,TGTGCCAGCAGCCGAACTATGGAGCAGTACTTC